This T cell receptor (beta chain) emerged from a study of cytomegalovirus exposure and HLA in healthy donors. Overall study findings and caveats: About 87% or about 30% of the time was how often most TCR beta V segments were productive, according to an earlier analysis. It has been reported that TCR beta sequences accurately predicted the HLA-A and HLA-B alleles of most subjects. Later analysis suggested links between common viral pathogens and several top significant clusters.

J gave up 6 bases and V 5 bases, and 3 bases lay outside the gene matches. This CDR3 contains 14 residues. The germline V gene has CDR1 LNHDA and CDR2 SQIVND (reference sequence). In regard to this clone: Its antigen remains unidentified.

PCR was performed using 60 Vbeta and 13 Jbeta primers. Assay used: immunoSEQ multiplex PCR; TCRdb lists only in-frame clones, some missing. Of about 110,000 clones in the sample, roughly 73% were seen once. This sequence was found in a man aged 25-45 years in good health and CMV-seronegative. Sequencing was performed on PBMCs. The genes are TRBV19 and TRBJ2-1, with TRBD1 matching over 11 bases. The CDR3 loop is CASSPGTGGNEQFF. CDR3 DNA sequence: TGTGCCAGTAGTCCCGGGACAGGGGGCAATGAGCAGTTCTTC. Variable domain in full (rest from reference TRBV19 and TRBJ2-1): DGGITQSPKYLFRKEGQNVTLSCEQNLNHDAMYWYRQDPGQGLRLIYYSQIVNDFQKGDIAEGYSVSREKKESFPLTVTSAQKNPTAFYLCASSPGTGGNEQFFGPGTRLTVL.